This entry is about one T cell receptor (beta chain). As it was prepared, the TCRbeta library received unique molecular identifiers. TCRdb reprocessed the PCR reads via MiXCR and lists one record per CDR3 protein. The sample has fewer than 400,000 distinct CDR3 sequences; 20% are singletons. The data were taken from a study of T-cell reconstitution after alpha-beta-depleted transplantation in children. CDR1 is SGHRS, CDR2 YFSETQ, per germline. This CDR3 has 15 residues. Trimming removed 0 bases from V and 6 bases from J; junction bases left unmatched: 5. This TCR was recovered from a human donor who donated a stem cell graft to a child with acute myeloid leukemia. The chain couples TRBV5-1 to TRBJ2-4, with TRBD1 matching 8 bases. The specimen comprised PBMCs from the stem cell graft donor, sampled from the stem cell graft. The chain's CDR3 is CASSLGATGANIQYF. CDR3 nucleotides: TGCGCCAGCAGCTTGGGGGCGACAGGGGCAAACATTCAGTACTTC.